This T cell receptor (beta chain) was identified during a study of blood T cell repertoires in COVID-19. A remark on this clone: In the same sample, other DNA sequences code for this CDR3.

Sequenced by immunoSEQ multiplex PCR; TCRdb stores in-frame clones only, minus some. The sample yields 250,000 or so clones, 85% to 95% seen once. The CDR3 loop spans 12 amino acids. The V and J ends lost 5 bases and 4 bases respectively, with 9 bases between them. From germline, CDR1 is MDHEN and CDR2 SYDVKM. The sequencing input was PBMCs or T cells enriched from blood (not recorded which). This chain links TRBV28 with TRBJ2-7; maybe TRBD1 (5 bases). This sequence originates from a man in his forties who had been exposed to COVID-19. The chain's CDR3 is CASSPPGYEQYF. The DNA for the CDR3 is TGTGCCAGCAGTCCCCCAGGGTACGAGCAGTACTTC.